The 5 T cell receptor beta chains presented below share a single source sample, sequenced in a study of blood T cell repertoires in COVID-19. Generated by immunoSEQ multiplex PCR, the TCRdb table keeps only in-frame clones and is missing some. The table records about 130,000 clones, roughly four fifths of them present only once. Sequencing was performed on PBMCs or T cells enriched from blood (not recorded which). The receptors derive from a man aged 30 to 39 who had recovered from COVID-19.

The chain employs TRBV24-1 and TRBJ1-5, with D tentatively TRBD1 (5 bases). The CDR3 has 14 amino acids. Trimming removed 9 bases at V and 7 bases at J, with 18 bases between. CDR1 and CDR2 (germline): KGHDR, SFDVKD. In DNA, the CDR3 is TGTGCCACCTCCTCCGGGGGGGAGGGACAGCCCCAGCATTTT. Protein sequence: CATSSGGEGQPQHF.

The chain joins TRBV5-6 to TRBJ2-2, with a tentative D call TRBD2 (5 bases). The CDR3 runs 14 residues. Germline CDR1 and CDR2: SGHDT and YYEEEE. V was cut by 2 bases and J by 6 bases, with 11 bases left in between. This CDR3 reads CASSFSKRAGELFF. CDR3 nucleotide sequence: TGTGCCAGCAGCTTTTCAAAGAGGGCCGGGGAGCTGTTTTTT. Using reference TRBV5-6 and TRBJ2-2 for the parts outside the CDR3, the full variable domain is DAGVTQSPTHLIKTRGQQVTLRCSPKSGHDTVSWYQQALGQGPQFIFQYYEEEERQRGNFPDRFSGHQFPNYSSELNVNALLLGDSALYLCASSFSKRAGELFFGEGSRLTVL.

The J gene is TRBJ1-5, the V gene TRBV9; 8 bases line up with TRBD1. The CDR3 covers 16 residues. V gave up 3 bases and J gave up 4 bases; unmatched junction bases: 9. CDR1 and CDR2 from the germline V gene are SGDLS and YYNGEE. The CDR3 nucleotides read TGTGCCAGCAGCGGAGGACAGGGATCTAGGAATCAGCCCCAGCATTTT. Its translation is CASSGGQGSRNQPQHF.

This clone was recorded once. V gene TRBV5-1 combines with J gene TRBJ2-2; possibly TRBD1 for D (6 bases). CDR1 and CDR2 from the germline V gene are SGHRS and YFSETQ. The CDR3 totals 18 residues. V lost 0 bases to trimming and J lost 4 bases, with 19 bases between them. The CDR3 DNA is TGCGCCAGCAGCTTGGGTCTCCGAGGACAGCGAACCACCGGGGAGCTGTTTTTT. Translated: CASSLGLRGQRTTGELFF.

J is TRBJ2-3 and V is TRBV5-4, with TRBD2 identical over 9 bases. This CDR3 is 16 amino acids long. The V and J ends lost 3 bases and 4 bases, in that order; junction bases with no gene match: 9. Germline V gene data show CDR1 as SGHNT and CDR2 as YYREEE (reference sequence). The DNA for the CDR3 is TGTGCCAGCAGCTCTCCCCCAGCGGGGGGTGCAGATACGCAGTATTTT. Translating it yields CASSSPPAGGADTQYF.